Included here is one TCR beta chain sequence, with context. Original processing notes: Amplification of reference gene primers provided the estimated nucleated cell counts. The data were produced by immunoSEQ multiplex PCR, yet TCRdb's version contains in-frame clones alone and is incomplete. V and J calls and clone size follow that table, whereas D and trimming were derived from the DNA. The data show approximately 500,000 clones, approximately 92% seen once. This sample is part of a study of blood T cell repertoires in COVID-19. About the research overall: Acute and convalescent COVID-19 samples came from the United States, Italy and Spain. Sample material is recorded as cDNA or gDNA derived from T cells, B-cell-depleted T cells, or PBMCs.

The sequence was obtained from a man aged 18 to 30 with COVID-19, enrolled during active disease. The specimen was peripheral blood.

The CDR3 sequence: CASNRRTGGTGELFF. Written as DNA, the CDR3 is TGTGCCAGTAACCGGAGGACAGGTGGGACCGGGGAGCTGTTTTTT. This chain uses TRBV19 with TRBJ2-2, with 7 bases identical to TRBD1. CDR1 and CDR2 from the germline V gene are LNHDA and SQIVND (reference sequence). This CDR3 contains 15 residues. After removal of 7 bases from V and 5 bases from J, the junction contained 10 bases not matched to a gene. The variable domain in full, with the rest retrieved from reference TRBV19 and TRBJ2-2, is DGGITQSPKYLFRKEGQNVTLSCEQNLNHDAMYWYRQDPGQGLRLIYYSQIVNDFQKGDIAEGYSVSREKKESFPLTVTSAQKNPTAFYLCASNRRTGGTGELFFGEGSRLTVL.